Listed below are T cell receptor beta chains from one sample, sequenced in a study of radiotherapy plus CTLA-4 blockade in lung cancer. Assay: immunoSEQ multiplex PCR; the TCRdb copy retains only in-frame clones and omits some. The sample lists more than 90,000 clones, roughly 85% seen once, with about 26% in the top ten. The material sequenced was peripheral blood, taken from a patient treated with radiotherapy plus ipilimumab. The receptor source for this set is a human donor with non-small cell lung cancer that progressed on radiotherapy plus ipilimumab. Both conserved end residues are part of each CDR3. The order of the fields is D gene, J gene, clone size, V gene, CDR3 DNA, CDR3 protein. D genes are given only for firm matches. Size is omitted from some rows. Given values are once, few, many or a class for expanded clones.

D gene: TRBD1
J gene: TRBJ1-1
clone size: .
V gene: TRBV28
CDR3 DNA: TGTGCCAGCAGGACAGGGGATCTGAACACTGAAGCTTTCTTT
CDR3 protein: CASRTGDLNTEAFF

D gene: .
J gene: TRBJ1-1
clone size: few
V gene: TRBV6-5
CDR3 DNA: TGTGCCAGCAGGACAGACGCTAACACTGAAGCTTTCTTT
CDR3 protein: CASRTDANTEAFF

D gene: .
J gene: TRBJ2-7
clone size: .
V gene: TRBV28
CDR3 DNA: TGTGCCAGCAGTTTAACTTCGGGGACCCCCTACGAGCAGTACTTC
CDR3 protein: CASSLTSGTPYEQYF

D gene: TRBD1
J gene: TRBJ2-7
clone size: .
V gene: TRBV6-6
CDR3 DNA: TGTGCCAGCAGTAATCCGGGACAGATCTACGAGCAGTACTTC
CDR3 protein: CASSNPGQIYEQYF

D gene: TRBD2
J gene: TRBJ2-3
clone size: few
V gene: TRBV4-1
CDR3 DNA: TGCGCCAGCAGCCAAGAAGGTATGAGACTAGCGGGAGTAAGGGCAGATACGCAGTATTTT
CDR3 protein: CASSQEGMRLAGVRADTQYF

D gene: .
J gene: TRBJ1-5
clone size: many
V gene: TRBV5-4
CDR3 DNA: TGTGCCAGCAGCTTGTACGGGCAGCCCCAGCATTTT
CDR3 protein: CASSLYGQPQHF

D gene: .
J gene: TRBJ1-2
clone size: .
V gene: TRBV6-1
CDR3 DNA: TGTGCCCGCAGTGAACAGGCTAGCTATGGCTACACCTTC
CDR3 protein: CARSEQASYGYTF

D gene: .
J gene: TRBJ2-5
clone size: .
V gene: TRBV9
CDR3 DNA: TGTGCCAGCAGCCGAAAACAGGACCCTCAAGAGACCCAGTACTTC
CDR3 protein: CASSRKQDPQETQYF

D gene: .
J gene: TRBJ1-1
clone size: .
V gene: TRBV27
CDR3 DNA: TGTGCCAGCAGTAAGGGACTCCTGCAAGAAGCTTTCTTT
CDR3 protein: CASSKGLLQEAFF

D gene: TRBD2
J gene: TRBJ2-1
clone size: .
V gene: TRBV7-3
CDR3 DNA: TGTGCCAGCAGCTTAAGCGGGAGTTCCTACAATGAGCAGTTCTTC
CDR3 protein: CASSLSGSSYNEQFF

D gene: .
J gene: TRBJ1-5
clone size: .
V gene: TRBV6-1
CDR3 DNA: TGTGCCAGCAGGGATTATCAGCCCCAGCATTTT
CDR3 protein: CASRDYQPQHF

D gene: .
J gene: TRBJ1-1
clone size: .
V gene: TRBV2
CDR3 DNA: TGTGCCAGCAGTGAAGAAGTCGGGGTGGTGAACACTGAAGCTTTCTTT
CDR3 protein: CASSEEVGVVNTEAFF

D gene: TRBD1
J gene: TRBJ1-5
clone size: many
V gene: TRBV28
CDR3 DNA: TGTGCCACCGCGGACAGGGGTAATCAGCCCCAGCATTTT
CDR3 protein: CATADRGNQPQHF